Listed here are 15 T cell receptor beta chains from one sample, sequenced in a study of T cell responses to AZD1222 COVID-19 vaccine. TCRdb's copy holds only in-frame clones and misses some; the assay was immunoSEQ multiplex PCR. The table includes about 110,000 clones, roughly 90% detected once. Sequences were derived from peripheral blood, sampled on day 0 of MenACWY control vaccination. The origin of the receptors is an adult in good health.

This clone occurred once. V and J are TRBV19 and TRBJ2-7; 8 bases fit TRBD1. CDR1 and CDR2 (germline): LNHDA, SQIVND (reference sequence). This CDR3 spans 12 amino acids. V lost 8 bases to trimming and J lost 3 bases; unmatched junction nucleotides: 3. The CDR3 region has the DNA TGTGCCAGTGGGACAGGTGACTACGAGCAGTACTTC. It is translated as CASGTGDYEQYF.

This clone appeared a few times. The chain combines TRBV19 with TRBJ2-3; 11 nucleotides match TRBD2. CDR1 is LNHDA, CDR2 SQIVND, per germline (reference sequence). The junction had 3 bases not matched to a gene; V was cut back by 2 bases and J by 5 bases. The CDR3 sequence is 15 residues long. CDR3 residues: CASSITSGSLDTQYF. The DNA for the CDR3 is TGTGCCAGTAGTATAACTAGCGGGAGTCTAGATACGCAGTATTTT.

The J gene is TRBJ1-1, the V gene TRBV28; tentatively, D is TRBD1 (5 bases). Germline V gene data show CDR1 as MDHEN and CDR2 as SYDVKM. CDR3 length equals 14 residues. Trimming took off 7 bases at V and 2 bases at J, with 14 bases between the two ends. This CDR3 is CASILSGGNTEAFF. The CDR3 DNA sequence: TGTGCCAGCATCCTTAGTGGGGGAAACACTGAAGCTTTCTTT.

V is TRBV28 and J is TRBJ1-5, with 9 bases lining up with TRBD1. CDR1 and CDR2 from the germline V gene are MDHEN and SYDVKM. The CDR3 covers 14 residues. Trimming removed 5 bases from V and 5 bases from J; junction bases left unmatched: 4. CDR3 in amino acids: CASSPRQGDQPQHF. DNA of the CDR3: TGTGCCAGCAGTCCCCGACAGGGGGATCAGCCCCAGCATTTT.

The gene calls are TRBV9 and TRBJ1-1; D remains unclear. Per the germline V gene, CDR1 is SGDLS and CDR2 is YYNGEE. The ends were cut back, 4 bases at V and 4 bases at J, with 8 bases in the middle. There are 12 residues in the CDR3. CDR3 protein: CASSQDGTEAFF. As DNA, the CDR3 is TGTGCCAGCAGCCAAGACGGCACTGAAGCTTTCTTT.

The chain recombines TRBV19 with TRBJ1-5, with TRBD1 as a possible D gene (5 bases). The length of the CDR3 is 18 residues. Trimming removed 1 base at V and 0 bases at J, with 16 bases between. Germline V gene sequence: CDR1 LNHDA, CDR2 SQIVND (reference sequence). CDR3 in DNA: TGTGCCAGTAGTATAGCGGGACCCCTCACCTATAGCAATCAGCCCCAGCATTTT. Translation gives CASSIAGPLTYSNQPQHF.

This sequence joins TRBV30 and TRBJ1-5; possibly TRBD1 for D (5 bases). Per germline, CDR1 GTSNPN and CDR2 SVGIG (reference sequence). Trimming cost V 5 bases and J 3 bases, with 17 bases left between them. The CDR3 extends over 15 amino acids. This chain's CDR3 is CAWGKGLLDNQPQHF. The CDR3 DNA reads TGTGCCTGGGGAAAGGGACTCCTAGACAATCAGCCCCAGCATTTT.

The chain's CDR3 is CASSWGGGGTEAFF. CDR3 coding DNA: TGTGCCAGCAGCTGGGGAGGAGGGGGGACTGAAGCTTTCTTT. V usage is TRBV11-1 and J usage is TRBJ1-1; tentative D call: TRBD1 (6 bases). The V and J ends lost 4 bases and 5 bases respectively, with 14 bases between them. The germline gives CDR1 SGHAT, CDR2 FQDESV (reference sequence). The CDR3 runs to 14 residues.

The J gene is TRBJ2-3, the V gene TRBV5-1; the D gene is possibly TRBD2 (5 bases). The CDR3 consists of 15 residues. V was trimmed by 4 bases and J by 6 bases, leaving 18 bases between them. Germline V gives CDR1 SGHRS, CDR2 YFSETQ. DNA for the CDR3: TGCGCCAGCAGCCCCCAAGGAGGAATCGGGGATACGCAGTATTTT. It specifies CASSPQGGIGDTQYF.

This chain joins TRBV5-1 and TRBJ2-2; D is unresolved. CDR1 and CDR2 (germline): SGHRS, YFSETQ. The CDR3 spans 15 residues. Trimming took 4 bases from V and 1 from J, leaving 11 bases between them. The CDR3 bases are TGCGCCAGCAGCCAGCGAAGCGAGAACACCGGGGAGCTGTTTTTT. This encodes CASSQRSENTGELFF.

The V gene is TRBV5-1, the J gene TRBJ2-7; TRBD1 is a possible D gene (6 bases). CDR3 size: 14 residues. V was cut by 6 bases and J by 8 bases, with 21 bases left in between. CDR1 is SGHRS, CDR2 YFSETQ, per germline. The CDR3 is CASKDSTGIEKQYF. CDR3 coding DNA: TGCGCCAGCAAGGATTCAACAGGGATAGAAAAGCAGTACTTC.

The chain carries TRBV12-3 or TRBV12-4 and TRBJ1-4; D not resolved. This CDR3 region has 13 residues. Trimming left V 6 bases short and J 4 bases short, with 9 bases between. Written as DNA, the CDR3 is TGTGCCAGCAGGCTGAGGATTAATGAAAAACTGTTTTTT. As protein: CASRLRINEKLFF.

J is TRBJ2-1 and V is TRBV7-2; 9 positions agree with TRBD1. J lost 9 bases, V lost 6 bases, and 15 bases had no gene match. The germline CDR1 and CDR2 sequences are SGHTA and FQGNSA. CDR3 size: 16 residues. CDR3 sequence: CASRPPGTGKSGEQFF. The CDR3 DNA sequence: TGTGCCAGCAGGCCTCCTGGGACAGGGAAAAGTGGTGAGCAGTTCTTC.

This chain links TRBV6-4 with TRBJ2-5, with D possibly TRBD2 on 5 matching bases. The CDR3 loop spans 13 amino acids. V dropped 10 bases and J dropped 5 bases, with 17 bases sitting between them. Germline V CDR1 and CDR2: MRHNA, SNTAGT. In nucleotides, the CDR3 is TGTGCCACCTCATTGAGGGTCGGTGAGACCCAGTACTTC. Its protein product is CATSLRVGETQYF.

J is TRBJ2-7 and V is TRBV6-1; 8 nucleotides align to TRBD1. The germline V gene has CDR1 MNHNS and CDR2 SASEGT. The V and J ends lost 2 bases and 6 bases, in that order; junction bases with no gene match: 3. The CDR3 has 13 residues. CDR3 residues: CASSEIDRGEQYF. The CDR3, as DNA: TGTGCCAGCAGTGAAATCGACAGGGGCGAGCAGTACTTC.